This T cell receptor (beta chain) is drawn from a study of T cell changes during pregnancy in multiple sclerosis. Germline lookup yields CDR1 SGDLS and CDR2 YYNGEE. The CDR3 spans 16 residues. V lost 0 bases, J lost 1 base, and 13 bases lay in between. Generated by immunoSEQ multiplex PCR, the TCRdb table keeps only in-frame clones and is missing some. The repertoire includes around 100,000 clones, 91% of them detected once, and around 3% sits in the top ten. The source of this sequence is a female donor with multiple sclerosis, enrolled in a pregnancy study. Sequences were derived from peripheral blood, sampled in the second trimester of pregnancy. This chain links TRBV9 with TRBJ1-2; TRBD1 might be the D (5 bases). In DNA form, the CDR3 reads TGTGCCAGCAGCGTAGCGCAGCAAGGGGATAACTATGGCTACACCTTC. Its translation is CASSVAQQGDNYGYTF.